The rows below give T cell receptor beta chains drawn from one sample of a study of blood T cell repertoires in COVID-19. Sequencing used immunoSEQ multiplex PCR; TCRdb keeps in-frame clones, though not all of them. The data hold about 42,000 clones, with roughly 90% observed a single time. The sequencing sample was made of peripheral blood. The receptor source for this set is a human donor in a cohort sampled during active COVID-19. Both conserved end residues are part of each CDR3. The D gene is left open where the match is weak. The listing skips clone size in some rows; elsewhere it reads once, few, many or a size class.

cdr3_aa: CASSPGRDRGDYERYF
cdr3_nt: TGTGCCAGTAGCCCCGGGAGGGACAGGGGCGATTACGAGCGGTACTTC
v_call: TRBV19
cdr3_length: 16
d_call: TRBD1
j_call: TRBJ2-7
clone_size: -

cdr3_aa: CAWSTGQGFSGANVLTF
cdr3_nt: TGTGCCTGGAGCACGGGACAGGGGTTCTCTGGGGCCAACGTCCTGACTTTC
v_call: TRBV30
cdr3_length: 17
d_call: TRBD1
j_call: TRBJ2-6
clone_size: -

cdr3_aa: CASSPNQGTMNTEAFF
cdr3_nt: TGTGCCAGCTCACCAAACCAGGGGACGATGAACACTGAAGCTTTCTTT
v_call: TRBV18
cdr3_length: 16
d_call: -
j_call: TRBJ1-1
clone_size: -

cdr3_aa: CASSIPGQGPYEQYF
cdr3_nt: TGTGCCAGTAGTATTCCGGGACAGGGGCCGTACGAGCAGTACTTC
v_call: TRBV19
cdr3_length: 15
d_call: TRBD1
j_call: TRBJ2-7
clone_size: -

cdr3_aa: CASSPGGRGYEQYF
cdr3_nt: TGCGCCAGCAGCCCAGGGGGACGGGGATACGAGCAGTACTTC
v_call: TRBV5-1
cdr3_length: 14
d_call: TRBD1
j_call: TRBJ2-7
clone_size: -

cdr3_aa: CAWGKGLLSGNTIYF
cdr3_nt: TGTGCCTGGGGGAAAGGACTGCTCTCTGGAAACACCATATATTTT
v_call: TRBV30
cdr3_length: 15
d_call: -
j_call: TRBJ1-3
clone_size: few

cdr3_aa: CASSSGRLRQGADEQYF
cdr3_nt: TGTGCCAGCAGCTCCGGAAGACTTAGACAGGGGGCCGACGAGCAGTACTTC
v_call: TRBV5-4
cdr3_length: 17
d_call: TRBD1
j_call: TRBJ2-7
clone_size: -

cdr3_aa: CASSDSGSPLHF
cdr3_nt: TGTGCCAGCAGTGATTCCGGTTCACCCCTCCACTTT
v_call: TRBV6-6
cdr3_length: 12
d_call: -
j_call: TRBJ1-6
clone_size: -

cdr3_aa: CATARDRGLNTEAFF
cdr3_nt: TGTGCCACCGCACGGGACAGGGGGCTGAACACTGAAGCTTTCTTT
v_call: TRBV27
cdr3_length: 15
d_call: TRBD1
j_call: TRBJ1-1
clone_size: -

cdr3_aa: CASSLTGLNTEAFF
cdr3_nt: TGTGCCAGCAGCTTGACAGGGCTGAACACTGAAGCTTTCTTT
v_call: TRBV7-3
cdr3_length: 14
d_call: TRBD1
j_call: TRBJ1-1
clone_size: -

cdr3_aa: CASSPDRVSNTGELFF
cdr3_nt: TGCGCCAGCAGCCCAGACAGGGTGTCGAACACCGGGGAGCTGTTTTTT
v_call: TRBV5-1
cdr3_length: 16
d_call: TRBD1
j_call: TRBJ2-2
clone_size: -

cdr3_aa: CASSLSFATALYGYTF
cdr3_nt: TGTGCCAGCAGTTTATCCTTCGCGACAGCCCTCTATGGCTACACCTTC
v_call: TRBV27
cdr3_length: 16
d_call: -
j_call: TRBJ1-2
clone_size: -

cdr3_aa: CASSLAPGNSGNTIYF
cdr3_nt: TGTGCCAGCAGCTTGGCTCCAGGGAACTCTGGAAACACCATATATTTT
v_call: TRBV5-5
cdr3_length: 16
d_call: -
j_call: TRBJ1-3
clone_size: -

cdr3_aa: CASNRPGLGATRAYEQYF
cdr3_nt: TGTGCCAGTAACAGACCCGGACTGGGGGCAACCCGGGCCTACGAGCAGTACTTC
v_call: TRBV19
cdr3_length: 18
d_call: -
j_call: TRBJ2-7
clone_size: -

cdr3_aa: CAWSRTSGGFNEQFF
cdr3_nt: TGTGCCTGGAGCAGGACTAGCGGGGGGTTCAATGAGCAGTTCTTC
v_call: TRBV30
cdr3_length: 15
d_call: TRBD2
j_call: TRBJ2-1
clone_size: -

cdr3_aa: CASSIVWGGRAKNIQYF
cdr3_nt: TGTGCCAGTAGTATTGTATGGGGGGGCCGAGCCAAAAACATTCAGTACTTC
v_call: TRBV19
cdr3_length: 17
d_call: -
j_call: TRBJ2-4
clone_size: -